This T cell receptor (beta chain) was retrieved from a study of technical replicates of blood from several donors. Generated by immunoSEQ multiplex PCR, the TCRdb table keeps only in-frame clones and is missing some. Found here are tens of thousands of clones, around nine tenths of them singletons; the top ten hold approximately 0.25%. Trimming stripped 5 bases from V and 5 bases from J, with 14 bases between. From germline, CDR1 is SGHAT and CDR2 FQNNGV. This CDR3 spans 14 amino acids. The chain carries TRBV11-2 and TRBJ2-3, with D tentatively TRBD1 (6 bases). Input material: T cells isolated from PBMCs. This TCR was sampled from a human donor in good health. In nucleotides, the CDR3 is TGTGCCAGCAGCGATAACAGGGCGGGAGATACGCAGTATTTT. Protein: CASSDNRAGDTQYF.